One and the same sample provided the 6 T cell receptor beta chains below, sequenced in a study of shared clonotypes between healthy human individuals. Sequencing was performed with immunoSEQ multiplex PCR; in TCRdb, only in-frame clones are kept and a portion is missing. The top ten clones hold roughly 0.34% of a sample with 2 million to 2.5 million clones, 80% to 95% of them seen once. Sequencing was done on a sample of naive CD4+ T cells from PBMCs. Subset specified: CD45RA+ positively selected. The receptors were gathered from a man between 18 and 29 years old in good health. Some clones in this sample may be carry-over from other donors' samples.

The rearrangement links TRBV15 to TRBJ2-1, with a tentative D call TRBD2 (6 bases). Germline V CDR1 and CDR2: LNHNV, YYDKDF (reference sequence). CDR3 length: 14 amino acids. V gave up 5 bases and J gave up 9 bases, with 17 bases separating them. Here the CDR3 DNA reads TGTGCCACCAGCGGGAGACTAGGGACTTTTGAGCAGTTCTTC. This encodes CATSGRLGTFEQFF.

The chain is built from TRBV28 and TRBJ2-7, with 11 bases lining up with TRBD2. This CDR3 contains 14 residues. CDR1 and CDR2 from the germline V gene are MDHEN and SYDVKM. With V trimmed by 6 bases and J by 6 bases, 7 bases remained unmatched. CDR3 nucleotide sequence: TGTGCCAGCAGGTTACTAGCGGGAGAGGTCGAGCAGTACTTC. It translates to CASRLLAGEVEQYF.

This rearrangement joins TRBV2 to TRBJ1-2, with 10 nucleotides matching TRBD1. The CDR3 totals 14 residues. Germline lookup yields CDR1 SNHLY and CDR2 FYNNEI. V shed 6 bases and J 3 bases; nucleotides not matched to a gene: 4. This chain's CDR3 is CASRMTGGDYGYTF. CDR3 in DNA: TGTGCCAGCAGAATGACAGGGGGCGACTATGGCTACACCTTC.

The chain links TRBV11-2 to TRBJ2-1; the match to TRBD1 covers 7 bases. The CDR3 spans 15 residues. The J segment lost 4 bases and the V segment lost 3 bases, leaving 6 bases of the junction unmatched. Germline CDR1 and CDR2: SGHAT and FQNNGV. For the CDR3, the DNA is TGTGCCAGCAGCTTCTTCCGGGACAGTTACAATGAGCAGTTCTTC. This codes for CASSFFRDSYNEQFF. Based on the CDR3 plus reference TRBV11-2 and TRBJ2-1, the full variable domain is EAGVAQSPRYKIIEKRQSVAFWCNPISGHATLYWYQQILGQGPKLLIQFQNNGVVDDSQLPKDRFSAERLKGVDSTLKIQPAKLEDSAVYLCASSFFRDSYNEQFFGPGTRLTVL.

CDR3 sequence: CASRGFLDTEAFF. In DNA, the CDR3 is TGTGCCAGCAGGGGATTCCTTGACACTGAAGCTTTCTTT. The chain is built from TRBV27 and TRBJ1-1, with unresolved D. CDR1 MNHEY and CDR2 SMNVEV come from the germline V gene (reference sequence). V was cut by 6 bases and J by 3 bases, with 11 bases left in between. This CDR3 is built from 13 residues.

The chain couples TRBV12-5 to TRBJ2-1; D is ambiguous. The CDR3 consists of 14 residues. CDR1 LGHNT and CDR2 FRNRAP come from the germline V gene. Between the trimmed V and J ends, which lost 6 bases and 2 bases, there was a span of 11 bases. CDR3 residues: CASGGPQTYNEQFF. The CDR3, as DNA: TGTGCTAGTGGCGGGCCCCAAACCTACAATGAGCAGTTCTTC.